This TCR beta chain was captured in a study of shared clonotypes between healthy human individuals. Clones were read by immunoSEQ multiplex PCR, and TCRdb kept only the in-frame ones, dropping some. The sample holds some 1.5 million clones, roughly 96% seen once. The clonotype comes from a man between 25 and 39 years old in good health. The specimen sequenced was naive CD4+ T cells sorted from blood. The subset here: CD45RA+ positively selected.

DNA for the CDR3: TGTGCCAGCATCCCCGATGGGGCCTACGAGCAGTACTTC. Protein sequence: CASIPDGAYEQYF. V and J are TRBV6-1 and TRBJ2-7; D is unclear. The CDR3 length is 13 residues. The germline V and J ends were trimmed by 7 bases and 2 bases, with 12 bases remaining between them. Germline loops: CDR1 MNHNS, CDR2 SASEGT.